This TCR beta chain was documented in a study of T cell repertoires in cytomegalovirus infection. Study in general: Indications of both CMV infection and matching HLA type were provided by public TCR beta signatures. Study results and limitations: The study found HLA-C-restricted CMV-specific TCR beta clonotypes dominating the ex vivo response. Cumulated frequencies of public TCR beta families served to identify carriers of CMV plus the relevant HLA.

This CDR3 is built from 13 residues. Looked up from germline, CDR1 is SGHTA and CDR2 is FQGTGA. Trimming shortened V by 2 bases and J by 2 bases, and 6 bases separated the two germline ends. Details on this clonotype: Its antigen is unidentified.

TCRdb itself ran the reads through MiXCR, one entry per CDR3 protein. This sample has 250,000 to 350,000 distinct CDR3 sequences, with roughly 26% found just once. Sequencing was performed on PBMCs. This clonotype was obtained from a human donor in good health (CMV status not recorded). Some clones in this sample may be carry-over from other donors' samples. V is TRBV7-3 and J is TRBJ1-1; D call uncertain. Here the CDR3 reads CASSLLINTEAFF. The CDR3 DNA reads TGTGCCAGCAGCTTACTGATAAACACTGAAGCTTTCTTT.